Presented here are 10 T cell receptor beta chains from one specimen sequenced in a study of blood T cell repertoires in COVID-19. Generated by immunoSEQ multiplex PCR, the TCRdb table keeps only in-frame clones and is missing some. Of under 150,000 clones detected, 75% to 90% appear once; the ten largest clones hold about 12%. Input material: peripheral blood. The receptors were gathered from a human donor in a cohort sampled during active COVID-19.

This chain links TRBV19 with TRBJ1-5; D perhaps matches TRBD1 (5 bases). The germline gives CDR1 LNHDA, CDR2 SQIVND (reference sequence). The CDR3 is 13 amino acids. V was cut by 5 bases and J by 5 bases, with 10 bases left in between. The CDR3 loop is CASSHTGDQPQHF. CDR3 sequence (DNA): TGTGCCAGTAGTCACACAGGAGATCAGCCCCAGCATTTT. The whole variable domain, remainder taken from reference TRBV19 and TRBJ1-5, is DGGITQSPKYLFRKEGQNVTLSCEQNLNHDAMYWYRQDPGQGLRLIYYSQIVNDFQKGDIAEGYSVSREKKESFPLTVTSAQKNPTAFYLCASSHTGDQPQHFGDGTRLSIL.

This clone was recorded once. This rearrangement joins TRBV21-1 to TRBJ1-1. TRBV21-1 is described as a pseudogene. The CDR3 loop spans 12 amino acids. The CDR3, as DNA: TGTGCCGTTTCTTGGGGGGGCACTGAAGCTTTCTTT. Its protein is CAVSWGGTEAFF.

About this clone itself: Sequence at one end of the junction differs from germline and may be a read error. The chain couples TRBV7-2 to TRBJ1-5, with D perhaps TRBD1 (6 bases). Germline lookup yields CDR1 SGHTA and CDR2 FQGNSA. This CDR3 has 15 amino acids. The CDR3 sequence: CASSLGVGGGFPQHF. The DNA for the CDR3 is TGTGCCAGCAGTTTAGGAGTGGGAGGGGGGTTTCCCCAGCATTTT.

This clone was recorded once. This chain connects TRBV3-1 (or the pseudogene TRBV3-2) to TRBJ2-1, with D unresolved. Trimming cost V 3 bases and J 8 bases, with 14 bases left between them. Per the germline V gene, CDR1 is LGHDT and CDR2 is YNNKEL (reference sequence). The CDR3 sequence is 14 residues long. The CDR3: CASSQGTASYEQFF. CDR3 DNA: TGTGCCAGCAGCCAGGGCACAGCTTCGTATGAGCAGTTCTTC.

V usage is TRBV7-2 and J usage is TRBJ1-6; 12 nucleotides align to TRBD1. Germline trimming cut 4 bases from V and 8 bases from J; bases unmatched to any gene: 6. Germline values: CDR1 SGHTA, CDR2 FQGNSA. This CDR3 is built from 16 residues. The CDR3 region is CASSSPGQGAYSPLHF. CDR3 nucleotides: TGTGCCAGCAGCTCACCGGGACAGGGGGCTTATTCACCCCTCCACTTT.

The gene calls are TRBV19 and TRBJ2-1; 8 bases map to TRBD1. The germline CDR1 and CDR2 sequences are LNHDA and SQIVND (reference sequence). The CDR3 has 17 amino acids. The V gene end was trimmed by 5 bases and the J gene end by 4 bases; junction bases not matched to a gene: 13. Here the CDR3 reads CASSFLDTGGKYNEQFF. In DNA form, the CDR3 reads TGTGCCAGTAGTTTTCTAGACACAGGGGGAAAATACAATGAGCAGTTCTTC.

The CDR3 spells CASSISRTGGSTGELFF. For the CDR3, the DNA is TGTGCCAGCAGTATTTCCCGGACAGGGGGAAGCACCGGGGAGCTGTTTTTT. This chain uses TRBV6-2 or TRBV6-3 with TRBJ2-2; 10 bases fit TRBD1. The CDR3 is 17 residues long. CDR1 and CDR2 from the germline V gene are MNHEY and SVGEGT. Unmatched junction bases numbered 10, after V lost 5 bases and J lost 4 bases.

The chain employs TRBV24-1 and TRBJ1-3, with D possibly being TRBD1 (6 bases). With 3 bases removed from V and 2 bases from J, the gap between germline ends came to 13 bases. The CDR3 covers 16 residues. From germline, CDR1 is KGHDR and CDR2 SFDVKD. CDR3 in amino acids: CATSDRRAGAGNTIYF. The CDR3 DNA sequence: TGTGCCACCAGTGATCGGCGGGCAGGGGCTGGAAACACCATATATTTT.

The chain is built from TRBV10-3 and TRBJ2-7; 9 nucleotides match TRBD1. The CDR3 consists of 14 residues. V shed 0 bases, J shed 3 bases, and the junction held 0 bases outside the gene matches. Germline CDR1 ENHRY, CDR2 SYGVKD. CDR3 DNA: TGTGCCATCAGTGAGTCGACAGGGGGCTACGAGCAGTACTTC. It specifies CAISESTGGYEQYF.

This clone was counted a single time. The V call is TRBV20-1, the J call TRBJ2-3; D not resolved. This CDR3 has 11 residues. CDR1 is DFQATT and CDR2 is SNEGSKA in the germline V gene (reference sequence). Trimming cost V 6 bases and J 6 bases, with 10 bases left between them. The CDR3 nucleotides are TGCAGTGCCTCCTCTGAGGATACGCAGTATTTT. This sequence encodes CSASSEDTQYF.